Below, 25 T cell receptor beta chains from the same sample are listed, as sequenced in a study of T cells in Graves' hyperthyroidism and ophthalmopathy (dated by TCRdb to between 2017 and 2020). Library method: multiplex PCR. TCRdb records Illumina HiSeq 2000 as the sequencer. The TCR beta CDR3 regions were amplified from the RNA transcripts. A first-round RT-PCR of the TCR CDR3 used the HTBI primer set with the Qiagen OneStep RT-PCR kit. TCRdb reworked the public reads: Q25 trimming with fastp, MiXCR clone assembly, productive beta chains retained. Duplicate CDR3 protein sequences are folded into a single record with the most common DNA and genes. The sample table shows approximately 400,000 distinct CDR3 sequences, and 20% to 25% are seen once. The ten largest make up less than 85% of the sample. The sample comprised blood. The receptors were gathered from a man aged 45-65 years with Graves' hyperthyroidism.

This sequence joins TRBV5-1 and TRBJ2-3; 10 nucleotides agree with TRBD2. This CDR3 has 14 amino acids. CDR1 is SGHRS and CDR2 is YFSETQ in the germline V gene. V trimming: 2 bases; J trimming: 6 bases; junction bases outside the gene matches: 3. The CDR3 here is CASSLTSGIDTQYF. The CDR3 bases are TGCGCCAGCAGCTTAACTAGCGGGATCGATACGCAGTATTTT.

This clonotype has just a few counts. The chain joins TRBV24-1 to TRBJ2-2, with D perhaps matching TRBD1 or TRBD2 (6 bases each). The CDR3 consists of 15 residues. V was cut by 4 bases and J by 6 bases, with 14 bases left in between. The V gene's germline CDR1 is KGHDR and CDR2 SFDVKD. The CDR3 DNA reads TGTGCCACCAGTGAACTGGGGGGACACGCCGGGGAGCTGTTTTTT. It is translated as CATSELGGHAGELFF.

The J gene is TRBJ2-7, the V gene TRBV3-1; TRBD2 matches 7 bases. This CDR3 has 15 residues. Germline values: CDR1 LGHDT, CDR2 YNNKEL (reference sequence). V shed 1 base, J shed 1 base, and the junction held 4 bases outside the gene matches. The CDR3 loop is CASSQGLAPSYEQYF. In DNA, the CDR3 is TGTGCCAGCAGCCAAGGACTAGCACCTTCCTACGAGCAGTACTTC.

The chain couples TRBV24-1 to TRBJ1-5; the match to TRBD1 covers 7 bases. The CDR3 sequence is 15 residues long. V trimming: 2 bases; J trimming: 3 bases; junction bases outside the gene matches: 3. Germline lookup yields CDR1 KGHDR and CDR2 SFDVKD. CDR3 loop: CATSDSTGFNQPQHF. The DNA for the CDR3 is TGTGCCACCAGTGATTCGACAGGGTTCAATCAGCCCCAGCATTTT.

This chain joins TRBV20-1 and TRBJ2-1, with D possibly matching TRBD1 (6 bases). V lost 0 bases and J lost 10, with 22 bases in between. Germline V gives CDR1 DFQATT, CDR2 SNEGSKA (reference sequence). This CDR3 has 16 residues. The chain's CDR3 is CSARDLRTELRREQFF. The DNA for the CDR3 is TGCAGTGCTAGAGATCTTAGGACAGAGTTGAGACGCGAGCAGTTCTTC.

J is TRBJ2-5 and V is TRBV7-3, with unresolved D. Trimming took off 0 bases at V and 5 bases at J, with 7 bases between the two ends. The CDR3 is made up of 13 amino acids. The germline V gene has CDR1 SGHTA and CDR2 FQGTGA. This chain's CDR3 is CASSLTSYETQYF. The CDR3 DNA is TGTGCCAGCAGCTTAACGTCTTATGAGACCCAGTACTTC.

This clonotype occurred a few times. The chain has TRBV12-3 or TRBV12-4 and TRBJ1-1; TRBD1 agrees at 7 bases. This CDR3 is 14 amino acids long. J was trimmed by 0 bases and V by 6 bases; bases with no gene match: 4. This chain's CDR3 is CASREGGLNTEAFF. In DNA, the CDR3 is TGTGCCAGCAGGGAAGGGGGCTTGAACACTGAAGCTTTCTTT.

This clonotype was recorded a few times. The V call is TRBV9, the J call TRBJ2-3, with TRBD2 identical over 7 bases. The CDR3 has 17 residues. Germline CDR1 is SGDLS and CDR2 is YYNGEE. After removal of 0 bases from V and 1 base from J, the junction contained 8 bases not matched to a gene. This CDR3 is CASSVGLGRRGTDTQYF. The CDR3, as DNA: TGTGCCAGCAGCGTAGGACTCGGGAGGCGGGGCACAGATACGCAGTATTTT.

The chain joins TRBV15 to TRBJ2-5; D unclear. V dropped 0 bases and J dropped 7 bases, with 9 bases sitting between them. Germline V gene data show CDR1 as LNHNV and CDR2 as YYDKDF (reference sequence). The length of the CDR3 is 13 residues. The CDR3 bases are TGTGCCACCAGCAGAGATCCATCGGGGACCCAGTACTTC. The encoded protein is CATSRDPSGTQYF.

This clonotype was counted only a few times. This chain connects TRBV20-1 to TRBJ2-1, with 7 bases that match TRBD2. The CDR3 length is 17 residues. V shed 5 bases, J shed 6 bases, and the junction held 19 bases outside the gene matches. CDR1 and CDR2 (germline): DFQATT, SNEGSKA (reference sequence). The CDR3 nucleotides are TGCAGTGCTCCTTCGCCCAGACGCGGGGGACCCGGCAATGAGCAGTTCTTC. Encoded protein: CSAPSPRRGGPGNEQFF.

This clonotype was counted a few times. V and J are TRBV12-3 or TRBV12-4 and TRBJ1-5, with 7 positions matching TRBD1. V gave up 6 bases and J gave up 2 bases; unmatched junction bases: 4. The CDR3 is 14 residues long. DNA of the CDR3: TGTGCCAGCAGCCCAACAGGGGGCAATCAGCCCCAGCATTTT. Translated, it gives CASSPTGGNQPQHF.

On this clonotype itself: Being one base from a much bigger clone, this may be a read error. This chain links TRBV7-2 with TRBJ2-5; weak D call: TRBD2 (6 bases). The germline V gene has CDR1 SGHTA and CDR2 FQGNSA. This CDR3 is 13 amino acids long. Trimming removed 5 bases from V and 4 bases from J, with 11 bases in between. The CDR3, as DNA: TGTGCCAGCAGCCCAGCAGCGGGAGAGACCCAGTACTTC. This translates into CASSPAAGETQYF.

This chain uses TRBV6-2 or TRBV6-3 with TRBJ2-7; 9 nucleotides line up with TRBD1. The junction had 7 bases not matched to a gene; V was cut back by 8 bases and J by 2 bases. Germline-derived CDR1 and CDR2 are MNHEY and SVGEGT. This CDR3 is 14 amino acids long. The CDR3 is CASRDRVFPYEQYF. CDR3 nucleotides: TGTGCCAGCCGGGACAGGGTTTTCCCCTACGAGCAGTACTTC.

This clonotype was observed a handful of times. The chain is built from TRBV9 and TRBJ2-1; D not resolved. Per germline, CDR1 SGDLS and CDR2 YYNGEE. The CDR3 has 13 residues. Trimming stripped 0 bases from V and 9 bases from J, with 10 bases between. CDR3 coding DNA: TGTGCCAGCAGCGTAGAGGTTGCGTTTGAGCAGTTCTTC. Translating gives CASSVEVAFEQFF.

This clonotype was detected a few times. V gene TRBV7-9 combines with J gene TRBJ2-3; 9 bases align to TRBD2. This CDR3 has 18 residues. V was clipped by 1 base and J by 8 bases; unmatched bases: 16. Germline V gene sequence: CDR1 SEHNR, CDR2 FQNEAQ (reference sequence). As DNA, the CDR3 is TGTGCCAGCAGCTTAGTAAGGGCTAGCGGGACCCCCTTGGGTACGCAGTATTTT. Amino acids: CASSLVRASGTPLGTQYF.

The chain combines TRBV6-2 or TRBV6-3 with TRBJ1-4; the D is unclear. This CDR3 comprises 16 residues. CDR1 is MNHEY, CDR2 SVGEGT, per germline. V was cut by 4 bases and J by 11 bases, with 23 bases left in between. The CDR3 sequence is CASSSKGAESEDKLFF. The CDR3 nucleotides are TGTGCCAGCAGTTCGAAGGGAGCTGAGAGTGAGGACAAACTGTTTTTT.

Only a few counts were recorded for this clonotype. This chain uses TRBV6-6 with TRBJ2-2, with 7 bases identical to TRBD1. From germline, CDR1 is MNHNY and CDR2 SVGAGI (reference sequence). The CDR3 has 17 amino acids. V was clipped by 2 bases and J by 1 base; unmatched bases: 7. CDR3 protein: CASSYDLRQGNTGELFF. The CDR3 DNA is TGTGCCAGCAGTTACGACCTCAGACAGGGGAACACCGGGGAGCTGTTTTTT.

CDR3 coding DNA: TGTGCCAGCGAGGAGAGGGCGGAGCGCGATGAGCAGTTCTTC. Encoded protein: CASEERAERDEQFF. V is TRBV6-1 and J is TRBJ2-1, with a tentative D call TRBD2 (5 bases). Germline V gene lookup returns CDR1 MNHNS and CDR2 SASEGT. The CDR3 length is 14 residues. The V gene lost 8 bases and the J gene lost 8 bases, with 19 bases spanning the gap.

There are a few counts of this clonotype. The chain carries TRBV20-1 and TRBJ2-5, with TRBD1 matching over 11 bases. V was pared by 2 bases and J by 5 bases, with 13 bases of the junction left unmatched. Germline V gene sequence: CDR1 DFQATT, CDR2 SNEGSKA (reference sequence). The CDR3 runs 17 residues. The CDR3 DNA sequence: TGCAGTGCTAGACTACGCCGAGGACAGGGGGCAGTGGAGACCCAGTACTTC. This translates into CSARLRRGQGAVETQYF.

This sequence joins TRBV12-3 or TRBV12-4 and TRBJ2-1; 12 nucleotides agree with TRBD2. V shed 6 bases and J 9 bases; nucleotides not matched to a gene: 9. The CDR3 has 15 amino acids. CDR3 sequence reads: CASSPSSGRVGEQFF. The DNA for the CDR3 is TGTGCCAGCAGCCCCTCTAGCGGGAGGGTTGGTGAGCAGTTCTTC.

This clonotype showed up many times. The J gene is TRBJ2-3, the V gene TRBV29-1, with D unresolved. The V gene's germline CDR1 is SQVTM and CDR2 ANQGSEA. V was clipped by 3 bases and J by 2 bases, with 12 bases between them. CDR3 length: 14 residues. The CDR3, as DNA: TGCAGCGTTGAGGGGAACCCCCACACAGATACGCAGTATTTT. As protein: CSVEGNPHTDTQYF.

This clonotype was observed a handful of times. This chain connects TRBV5-1 to TRBJ1-6, with D tentatively TRBD1 (5 bases). V lost 0 bases to trimming and J lost 10 bases, with 11 bases between them. The CDR3 consists of 14 residues. CDR1 is SGHRS, CDR2 YFSETQ, per germline. CDR3 nucleotides: TGCGCCAGCAGCTTGGAGGGGTGGGAGTCACCCCTCCACTTT. As protein: CASSLEGWESPLHF.

The rearrangement joins TRBV6-1 to TRBJ1-1; D possibly corresponds to TRBD1 (6 bases). CDR1 and CDR2 (germline): MNHNS, SASEGT. Trimming pared 1 base from V and 5 bases from J, leaving 26 bases between. The length of the CDR3 is 19 residues. The CDR3 nucleotides read TGTGCCAGCAGTGAAGATTGGGGGTCGGGGGCAGGCCGAGGGACTGAAGCTTTCTTT. Protein sequence: CASSEDWGSGAGRGTEAFF.

This clonotype came up a few times. This chain uses TRBV29-1 with TRBJ1-2; D not certain. The germline V gene has CDR1 SQVTM and CDR2 ANQGSEA. The CDR3 is 11 residues long. V lost 5 bases and J lost 8, with 12 bases in between. CDR3 in amino acids: CSVFLDGGYTF. CDR3 coding DNA: TGCAGCGTTTTCCTCGATGGGGGCTACACCTTC.

The chain uses TRBV9 and TRBJ2-3; D is possibly TRBD1 (5 bases). From germline, CDR1 is SGDLS and CDR2 YYNGEE. Trimming cost V 2 bases and J 0 bases, with 13 bases left between them. This CDR3 has 16 amino acids. CDR3 region: CASSVDRGPSTDTQYF. The CDR3 bases are TGTGCCAGCAGCGTCGATAGGGGCCCTAGCACAGATACGCAGTATTTT.